Here is one TCR beta chain with its context. Its cognate antigen is unknown. Each cell subset's genomic DNA was divided evenly among several immunoSEQ plates. Sequencing used immunoSEQ multiplex PCR; TCRdb keeps in-frame clones, though not all of them. Of about 590,000 clones listed, nearly 97% were seen once; the top ten hold around 0.097%. Germline V gene lookup returns CDR1 LNHNV and CDR2 YYDKDF (reference sequence). With V trimmed by 0 bases and J by 3 bases, 6 bases remained unmatched. The CDR3 is 17 residues long. The source of the sample is a study of shared clonotypes between healthy human individuals. CD45RO-negative, CCR7-positively selected cells formed the naive CD8 fraction, excluding terminally differentiated effector memory CD45RA+ cells. Healthy HIV-negative adults with no recent acute infections or vaccinations were recruited as donors. General study points: Large depth notwithstanding, sorted-subset sequencing proved incomplete by rarefaction.

V is TRBV15 and J is TRBJ2-2; 8 nucleotides agree with TRBD2. The specimen was naive CD8+ T cells sorted from blood. This receptor was obtained from a woman in her twenties or thirties in good health. The CDR3 reads CATSRDLLREDTGELFF. The CDR3 bases are TGTGCCACCAGCAGAGATCTTTTGCGGGAGGACACCGGGGAGCTGTTTTTT.